This T cell receptor (beta chain) was sequenced in a study of blood T cell repertoires in COVID-19 (dated by TCRdb to the early 2020s). Describing the broader study: Samples covering the acute and convalescent phases of COVID-19 were provided by collaborators in the United States, Italy and Spain. The material from the prospective study consisted of cDNA or gDNA derived from T cells, B-cell-depleted T cells, or PBMCs. Subjects who had been exposed to COVID-19, were actively infected with it, or had recovered from it provided the deeply sampled blood TCRbeta repertoires that made up the dataset. The repertoires were released in a freely available public database meant as a resource for research on the immune response to SARS-CoV-2. Samples were obtained from the ongoing ImmuneRACE study (first 160 participants) and from about 1,300 subjects provided by 6 global collaborators. Nearly every sample came with metadata listing a de-identified subject ID, COVID-19 status, age in years and sex. HLA class I and class II types, where available, came from metadata supplied by the sample provider rather than from assay-based typing. The study at large found these results: How much clinical and demographic metadata was included differed by source and by participant, and the metadata was provided uncurated.

TCRbeta CDR3 regions were amplified from genomic DNA using the immunoSEQ Assay, a bias-controlled multiplex PCR. The original pipeline was this. The number of nucleated cells in each sample was estimated by amplification of reference gene primers within the assay. Sequence reads were collapsed and filtered to measure the absolute abundance of every unique TCRbeta CDR3 rearrangement. For each sample, productive Simpson clonality was calculated as the square root of Simpson's diversity index across productive rearrangements. The table comes from immuneACCESS by way of TCRdb, which keeps in-frame sequences with V and J called. Part of the clones is missing from these tables; in studies checked, under half for an unresolved V gene and the rest for unknown reasons. V and J calls plus clone size are reproduced from that table; the DNA served to infer D and trimming. This sample has roughly 190,000 clones in its table, and around 87% of those were observed once. The biggest ten clones account for 7% of the sample.

Collaborating institutions collected whole blood in K2EDTA tubes following their own protocols. For TCRbeta analysis, collaborators shipped samples as frozen whole blood, isolated PBMCs, or DNA extracted from either of those sample types. Of note for this clone: Its target antigen remains unknown. No much larger clone exists at a distance of one base, and base qualities are not known.

The germline V gene encodes CDR1 LGHDT and CDR2 YNNKEL (reference sequence). The CDR3, cysteine through phenylalanine, is 17 amino acids long. Only CDR3 DNA remains: 51 bases, in frame from the first base. Trimming takes 1 base off V and 0 bases off J; junction bases not matched to a gene: 6. Sequencing used peripheral blood. The rearranged chain carries TRBV3-1 (or the pseudogene TRBV3-2) and TRBJ2-1; TRBD2 agrees with 7 junctional bases. The sequence derives from an elderly woman in a cohort sampled during active or convalescent COVID-19. CDR3 reads: CASSQGLAANSYNEQFF. The nucleotides are TGTGCCAGCAGCCAAGGGCTAGCGGCCAACTCCTACAATGAGCAGTTCTTC.